Presented here are 16 T cell receptor beta chains from one specimen sequenced in a study of blood T cell repertoires in COVID-19. Data came from immunoSEQ multiplex PCR; TCRdb stores just in-frame clones and leaves some out. The repertoire consists of about 200,000 clones, with approximately 90% occurring once and the leading ten covering around 6%. The sample comprised peripheral blood. The receptors originated from a man between 35 and 55 years old with active or convalescent COVID-19.

Worth noting for this clone: The junction does not match germline at one end; this may be a read error. The chain couples TRBV12-5 to TRBJ2-3; D is possibly TRBD1 (6 bases). The germline CDR1 and CDR2 sequences are LGHNT and FRNRAP. This CDR3 contains 15 residues. The CDR3 loop reads CASGLGQVGTDTQYF. The DNA of the CDR3 is TGTGCTAGTGGTTTGGGACAGGTTGGCACTGATACGCAGTATTTT.

The rearrangement links TRBV3-1 (or the pseudogene TRBV3-2) to TRBJ1-6, with 8 bases fitting TRBD1. The CDR3 contains 14 residues. Germline V gene data show CDR1 as LGHDT and CDR2 as YNNKEL (reference sequence). V dropped 4 bases and J dropped 8; count of bases not matched to a gene: 4. CDR3: CASSPGQGDSPLHF. As DNA, the CDR3 is TGTGCCAGCAGCCCAGGACAGGGCGATTCACCCCTCCACTTT.

The rearrangement links TRBV2 to TRBJ2-3; 9 nucleotides agree with TRBD2. Germline CDR1 is SNHLY and CDR2 is FYNNEI. After removal of 6 bases from V and 2 bases from J, the junction contained 9 bases not matched to a gene. CDR3 length: 16 residues. The CDR3 coding sequence is TGTGCCAGCAGCGCCTCGCGGGGGGGGACCACAGATACGCAGTATTTT. It codes for CASSASRGGTTDTQYF.

This clone appeared a single time. CDR3: CASSPDRVSAFF. DNA for the CDR3: TGTGCCAGCAGCCCAGACAGGGTGTCGGCTTTCTTT. The gene calls are TRBV27 and TRBJ1-1, with 7 bases fitting TRBD1. After removal of 6 bases from V and 11 bases from J, the junction contained 9 bases not matched to a gene. CDR1 and CDR2 from the germline V gene are MNHEY and SMNVEV (reference sequence). The CDR3 contains 12 residues.

The CDR3 nucleotides read TGTGCCAGCAGCCCAACCAACAGGGGGCTTGGACTAGCGGGAGGGCCGGGGGAGCAGTACTTC. Protein: CASSPTNRGLGLAGGPGEQYF. The chain uses TRBV9 and TRBJ2-7, with 15 positions matching TRBD2. Looked up from germline, CDR1 is SGDLS and CDR2 is YYNGEE. The CDR3 is 21 amino acids. After removal of 4 bases from V and 7 bases from J, the junction contained 24 bases not matched to a gene.

The chain recombines TRBV2 with TRBJ2-5; perhaps TRBD1 as D (6 bases). This CDR3 has 14 amino acids. The V end was cut by 5 bases, the J end by 3 bases, with 13 bases between. The germline V gene encodes CDR1 SNHLY and CDR2 FYNNEI. The CDR3 loop is CASSLTGFEETQYF. CDR3 DNA sequence: TGTGCCAGCAGTTTGACAGGATTTGAAGAGACCCAGTACTTC.

This sequence joins TRBV19 and TRBJ1-5, with D maybe TRBD1 (6 bases). Germline-derived CDR1 and CDR2 are LNHDA and SQIVND (reference sequence). V was trimmed by 4 bases and J by 1 base, leaving 20 bases between them. This CDR3 region has 18 residues. In nucleotides, the CDR3 is TGTGCCAGTAGTACGAGTCCCGGGACAAAAACCAGCAATCAGCCCCAGCATTTT. Translating it yields CASSTSPGTKTSNQPQHF.

V gene TRBV19 combines with J gene TRBJ1-5; D gene ambiguous. Germline loops: CDR1 LNHDA, CDR2 SQIVND (reference sequence). Deletions cut 4 bases from V and 2 bases from J, with 12 bases between. This CDR3 has 15 residues. CDR3 bases: TGTGCCAGTAGTACTACAAACGGGGGCAATCAGCCCCAGCATTTT. This codes for CASSTTNGGNQPQHF.

This chain links TRBV19 with TRBJ2-3; perhaps TRBD1 as D (6 bases). This CDR3 region has 14 residues. V was clipped by 8 bases and J by 2 bases, with 14 bases between them. The germline V gene has CDR1 LNHDA and CDR2 SQIVND (reference sequence). CDR3 amino acids: CASSRGWYTDTQYF. CDR3 sequence (DNA): TGTGCCAGTTCCAGGGGATGGTACACAGATACGCAGTATTTT. The full variable domain, completed using reference TRBV19 and TRBJ2-3, is DGGITQSPKYLFRKEGQNVTLSCEQNLNHDAMYWYRQDPGQGLRLIYYSQIVNDFQKGDIAEGYSVSREKKESFPLTVTSAQKNPTAFYLCASSRGWYTDTQYFGPGTRLTVL.

J is TRBJ1-2 and V is TRBV6-5; a weak D match, TRBD1 (5 bases). The germline V and J ends were trimmed by 7 bases and 3 bases, with 18 bases remaining between them. The CDR3 totals 15 residues. CDR1 is MNHEY and CDR2 is SVGAGI in the germline V gene. CDR3 sequence reads: CASTPKWGGDYGYTF. The CDR3 coding sequence is TGTGCCAGCACACCCAAATGGGGGGGAGACTATGGCTACACCTTC.

The chain combines TRBV21-1 with TRBJ2-7; the table's TRBD2 call for D was not verified on the DNA. TRBV21-1 is classified as a pseudogene. The CDR3 length is 10 residues. The DNA for the CDR3 is TGTGCCAGCAGTTACTACGAGCAGTACTTC. Protein: CASSYYEQYF.

The V gene is TRBV9, the J gene TRBJ2-7; 11 bases line up with TRBD1. The germline CDR1 and CDR2 sequences are SGDLS and YYNGEE. The junction had 6 bases not matched to a gene; V was cut back by 4 bases and J by 3 bases. The CDR3 loop spans 15 amino acids. The CDR3 sequence: CASSSRTGGIYEQYF. DNA of the CDR3: TGTGCCAGCAGCTCACGGACAGGGGGCATCTACGAGCAGTACTTC.

The V and J genes are TRBV7-2 and TRBJ1-6; D is undetermined. Germline assignment: CDR1 SGHTA and CDR2 FQGNSA. The CDR3 is 17 amino acids. Trimming shortened V by 1 base and J by 5 bases, and 15 bases separated the two germline ends. CDR3 amino acids: CASSLVSAGRNNSPLHF. DNA of the CDR3: TGTGCCAGCAGCTTAGTCTCGGCAGGCAGAAATAATTCACCCCTCCACTTT.

This clone was seen a handful of times. The rearrangement uses TRBV3-1 (or the pseudogene TRBV3-2) and TRBJ1-1; 7 bases align to TRBD1. This CDR3 contains 13 residues. The J segment lost 5 bases and the V segment lost 3 bases, leaving 3 bases of the junction unmatched. Germline V gene sequence: CDR1 LGHDT, CDR2 YNNKEL (reference sequence). This chain's CDR3 is CASSQGGQTEAFF. Written as DNA, the CDR3 is TGTGCCAGCAGCCAGGGGGGACAGACTGAAGCTTTCTTT.

V gene TRBV7-9 combines with J gene TRBJ1-1; tentatively, D is TRBD1 (5 bases). Trimming took off 3 bases at V and 4 bases at J, with 12 bases between the two ends. This CDR3 comprises 14 residues. The germline CDR1 and CDR2 sequences are SEHNR and FQNEAQ (reference sequence). CDR3 nucleotides: TGTGCCAGCAGCTTCCAGGGTTCTATCACTGAAGCTTTCTTT. This codes for CASSFQGSITEAFF.

This clone came up once. V is TRBV28 and J is TRBJ2-7; 9 nucleotides agree with TRBD2. With V trimmed by 5 bases and J by 5 bases, 13 bases remained unmatched. The CDR3 sequence is 16 residues long. CDR1 MDHEN and CDR2 SYDVKM come from the germline V gene. The CDR3 bases are TGTGCCAGCAGTCCCTCTTTTAGCGGGAGTTTTGACGAGCAGTACTTC. Protein: CASSPSFSGSFDEQYF. The complete variable domain, with remaining parts taken from reference TRBV28 and TRBJ2-7, reads DVKVTQSSRYLVKRTGEKVFLECVQDMDHENMFWYRQDPGLGLRLIYFSYDVKMKEKGDIPEGYSVSREKKERFSLILESASTNQTSMYLCASSPSFSGSFDEQYFGPGTRLTVT.